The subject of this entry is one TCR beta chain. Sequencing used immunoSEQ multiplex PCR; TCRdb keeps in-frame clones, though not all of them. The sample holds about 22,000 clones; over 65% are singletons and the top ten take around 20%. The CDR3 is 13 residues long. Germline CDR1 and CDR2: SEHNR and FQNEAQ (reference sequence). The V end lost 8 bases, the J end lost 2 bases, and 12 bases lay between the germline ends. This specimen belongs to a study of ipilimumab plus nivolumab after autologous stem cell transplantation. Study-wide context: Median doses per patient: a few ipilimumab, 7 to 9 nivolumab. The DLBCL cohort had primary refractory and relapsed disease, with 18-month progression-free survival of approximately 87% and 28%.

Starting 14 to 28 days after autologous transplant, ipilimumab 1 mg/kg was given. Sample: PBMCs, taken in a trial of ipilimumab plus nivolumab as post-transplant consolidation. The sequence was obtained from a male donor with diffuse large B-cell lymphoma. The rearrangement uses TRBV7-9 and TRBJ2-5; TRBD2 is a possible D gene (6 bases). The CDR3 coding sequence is TGTGCCAGCCGAGAGGGACTTCAAGAGACCCAGTACTTC. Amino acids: CASREGLQETQYF. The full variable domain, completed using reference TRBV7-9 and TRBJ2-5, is DTGVSQNPRHKITKRGQNVTFRCDPISEHNRLYWYRQTLGQGPEFLTYFQNEAQLEKSRLLSDRFSAERPKGSFSTLEIQRTEQGDSAMYLCASREGLQETQYFGPGTRLLVL.